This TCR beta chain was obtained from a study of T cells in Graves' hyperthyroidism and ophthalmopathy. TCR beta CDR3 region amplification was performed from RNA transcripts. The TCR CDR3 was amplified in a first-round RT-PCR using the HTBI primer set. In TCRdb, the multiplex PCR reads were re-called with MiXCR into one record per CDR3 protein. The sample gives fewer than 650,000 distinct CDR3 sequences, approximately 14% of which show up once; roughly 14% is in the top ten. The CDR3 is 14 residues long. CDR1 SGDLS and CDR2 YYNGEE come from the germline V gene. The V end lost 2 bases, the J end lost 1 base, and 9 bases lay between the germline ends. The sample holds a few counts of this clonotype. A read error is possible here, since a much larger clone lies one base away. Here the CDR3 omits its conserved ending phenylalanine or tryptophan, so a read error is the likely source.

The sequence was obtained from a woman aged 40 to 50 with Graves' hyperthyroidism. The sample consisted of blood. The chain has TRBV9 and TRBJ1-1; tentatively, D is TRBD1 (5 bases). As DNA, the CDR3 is TGTGCCAGCAGCGTGAGGGGCGAGAACACTGAAGCTTTCTCT. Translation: CASSVRGENTEAFS.